What follows is one TCR beta chain and its context. Its target is unknown. Profiling relied on immunoSEQ multiplex PCR, and the TCRdb table lists in-frame clones only, not all of them. The sample lists 150,000 to 190,000 clones; around 87% were seen once. Germline loops: CDR1 SGHVS, CDR2 FQNEAQ. Trimming pared 5 bases from V and 2 bases from J, leaving 16 bases between. The CDR3 runs 15 residues. Both about-4-week and about-12-week second-dose recipients were combined. This sample is drawn from a study of T cell responses to AZD1222 COVID-19 vaccine. Findings and caveats of the study: Without day 14 samples, only post-peak T cell repertoires were studied. Mostly white British, mostly female donors; authors suggested clonal diversity may be underestimated.

The starting material was peripheral blood, obtained 28 days after the second AZD1222 dose. The chain carries TRBV7-8 and TRBJ2-7, with D unclear. The clonotype was recovered from an adult who received the AZD1222 COVID-19 vaccine. CDR3 in amino acids: CASSPTAITAYEQYF. CDR3 bases: TGTGCCAGCAGCCCGACTGCGATTACAGCCTACGAGCAGTACTTC.